These 19 T cell receptor beta chains were sequenced from one sample in a study of T-cell memory formation after mild COVID-19. In TCRdb, the 5' RACE reads were re-called with MiXCR into one record per CDR3 protein. In the table there are approximately 210,000 distinct CDR3 sequences, around 27% of which are singletons. The sequenced sample was PBMCs or a T cell subset sorted from them (not recorded which). These receptors came from an adult woman who had mild COVID-19 (a few samples of this study predate the infection). Cell type and time point are not known.

In this sample, this clonotype turned up many times. The chain has TRBV27 and TRBJ2-2; D is perhaps TRBD2 (5 bases). The CDR3 is made up of 14 amino acids. Germline V CDR1 and CDR2: MNHEY, SMNVEV (reference sequence). The V gene lost 8 bases and the J gene lost 4 bases, with 14 bases spanning the gap. CDR3 loop: CASRGWAITGELFF. CDR3 bases: TGTGCCAGCCGGGGATGGGCGATCACCGGGGAGCTGTTTTTT.

CDR3 sequence reads: CASNREGNTEAFF. CDR3 sequence (DNA): TGTGCCAGCAACCGTGAGGGGAACACTGAAGCTTTCTTT. The rearrangement joins TRBV9 to TRBJ1-1; D gene ambiguous. The CDR3 sequence is 13 residues long. V was pared by 6 bases and J by 1 base, with 10 bases between. Germline V CDR1 and CDR2: SGDLS, YYNGEE.

This sequence joins TRBV2 and TRBJ1-1; unclear D gene. The CDR3 has 13 amino acids. The germline V and J ends were trimmed by 7 bases and 0 bases, with 9 bases remaining between them. CDR1 and CDR2 from the germline V gene are SNHLY and FYNNEI. The CDR3 DNA is TGTGCCAGCACCCTTAGTATGAACACTGAAGCTTTCTTT. This gives the protein CASTLSMNTEAFF.

This clonotype turned up a few times. This sequence joins TRBV10-3 and TRBJ2-7, with D hard to call. The CDR3 runs 16 residues. Trimming cost V 3 bases and J 4 bases, with 19 bases left between them. Germline V gives CDR1 ENHRY, CDR2 SYGVKD. The chain's CDR3 is CAISEGVGGGFYEQYF. In nucleotides, the CDR3 is TGTGCCATCAGTGAAGGCGTGGGCGGTGGATTTTACGAGCAGTACTTC.

The CDR3 region is CSADPLEGAGELFF. The CDR3 DNA reads as TGCAGTGCCGACCCCCTAGAGGGTGCCGGGGAGCTGTTTTTT. The V gene is TRBV20-1, the J gene TRBJ2-2; weak D call: TRBD2 (5 bases). Germline V gene data show CDR1 as DFQATT and CDR2 as SNEGSKA (reference sequence). Trimming removed 6 bases from V and 6 bases from J, with 17 bases in between. This CDR3 contains 14 residues.

The chain employs TRBV6-2 or TRBV6-3 and TRBJ1-1, with TRBD1 as a possible D gene (5 bases). The germline gives CDR1 MNHEY, CDR2 SVGEGT. The V and J ends lost 6 bases and 6 bases respectively, with 17 bases between them. The CDR3 runs to 14 residues. In DNA form, the CDR3 reads TGTGCCAGCAGGTCGGGGCCCTGGGGTTCTGAAGCTTTCTTT. Protein: CASRSGPWGSEAFF.

The chain uses TRBV7-9 and TRBJ2-7, with no clear D. This CDR3 spans 13 amino acids. The ends were cut back, 5 bases at V and 2 bases at J, with 10 bases in the middle. Germline CDR1 is SEHNR and CDR2 is FQNEAQ (reference sequence). The CDR3 here is CASSLDGPYEQYF. Written as DNA, the CDR3 is TGTGCCAGCAGCCTAGACGGTCCCTACGAGCAGTACTTC.

This clonotype was counted at least ten times. The gene calls are TRBV24-1 and TRBJ2-2; 10 bases are shared with TRBD2. CDR3 length: 16 residues. The germline gives CDR1 KGHDR, CDR2 SFDVKD. V was clipped by 3 bases and J by 6 bases; unmatched bases: 6. As DNA, the CDR3 is TGTGCCACCAGTGATATCTCTAGCGGGAGCCCCGGGGAGCTGTTTTTT. Translated: CATSDISSGSPGELFF.

The chain's CDR3 is CASSLEGQANTEAFF. CDR3 sequence (DNA): TGTGCCAGCAGTTTAGAGGGGCAGGCAAACACTGAAGCTTTCTTT. The rearrangement links TRBV12-3 or TRBV12-4 to TRBJ1-1; D might be TRBD1 (5 bases). With 1 base removed from V and 2 bases from J, the gap between germline ends came to 11 bases. The CDR3 length is 15 residues.

This clonotype was detected a few times. This sequence joins TRBV20-1 and TRBJ2-5; TRBD1 matches at 8 bases. Germline V lookup: CDR1 DFQATT, CDR2 SNEGSKA (reference sequence). This CDR3 spans 12 amino acids. Germline trimming cut 5 bases from V and 6 bases from J; bases unmatched to any gene: 5. CDR3 DNA sequence: TGCAGTGCTCCTGGGACAGGTCAGACCCAGTACTTC. Its protein product is CSAPGTGQTQYF.

The chain is built from TRBV6-5 and TRBJ1-6; the D gene is possibly TRBD1 (6 bases). V lost 1 base to trimming and J lost 7 bases, with 14 bases between them. The CDR3 sequence is 16 residues long. The germline CDR1 and CDR2 sequences are MNHEY and SVGAGI. The CDR3 region is CASSYWPGRGNSPLHF. CDR3 DNA: TGTGCCAGCAGTTACTGGCCCGGGAGGGGGAATTCACCCCTCCACTTT.

The gene calls are TRBV19 and TRBJ2-2; D uncertain. V dropped 6 bases and J dropped 7 bases, with 9 bases sitting between them. Germline lookup yields CDR1 LNHDA and CDR2 SQIVND (reference sequence). The CDR3 extends over 12 amino acids. The CDR3 nucleotides read TGTGCCAGTAGGAAGTTGGGCGGGGAGCTGTTTTTT. Translating it yields CASRKLGGELFF. The complete variable domain, with remaining parts taken from reference TRBV19 and TRBJ2-2, reads DGGITQSPKYLFRKEGQNVTLSCEQNLNHDAMYWYRQDPGQGLRLIYYSQIVNDFQKGDIAEGYSVSREKKESFPLTVTSAQKNPTAFYLCASRKLGGELFFGEGSRLTVL.

This clonotype was observed a few times. The chain is built from TRBV6-6 and TRBJ2-3; the match to TRBD2 covers 13 bases. CDR3 size: 17 residues. The J segment lost 4 bases and the V segment lost 2 bases, leaving 6 bases of the junction unmatched. Germline CDR1 and CDR2: MNHNY and SVGAGI (reference sequence). DNA for the CDR3: TGTGCCAGCAGTTACCGACTAGCGGGAGGTTCTGCAGATACGCAGTATTTT. Its translation: CASSYRLAGGSADTQYF.

This clonotype has only a few counts. The gene calls are TRBV27 and TRBJ2-7, with unresolved D. The length of the CDR3 is 13 residues. V lost 3 bases to trimming and J lost 2 bases, with 8 bases between them. Germline-derived CDR1 and CDR2 are MNHEY and SMNVEV (reference sequence). The CDR3 here is CASSFRRPYEQYF. In nucleotides, the CDR3 is TGTGCCAGCAGTTTCCGTAGACCCTACGAGCAGTACTTC.

This clonotype was counted a few times. The V gene is TRBV29-1, the J gene TRBJ2-7; D may match TRBD1 or TRBD2 (5 bases each). The CDR3 consists of 15 residues. Germline V gives CDR1 SQVTM, CDR2 ANQGSEA. Trimming pared 6 bases from V and 3 bases from J, leaving 21 bases between. This chain's CDR3 is CSVQGEPKEIYEQYF. The DNA for the CDR3 is TGCAGCGTACAAGGGGAGCCCAAGGAAATCTACGAGCAGTACTTC.

This clonotype showed up just a few times. The J gene is TRBJ2-2, the V gene TRBV24-1, with 9 nucleotides matching TRBD2. Looked up from germline, CDR1 is KGHDR and CDR2 is SFDVKD. The CDR3 extends over 15 amino acids. V gave up 7 bases and J gave up 1 base; unmatched junction bases: 3. CDR3 protein: CATRAAGGNTGELFF. The DNA for the CDR3 is TGTGCCACCAGGGCAGCGGGAGGGAACACCGGGGAGCTGTTTTTT.

The CDR3 protein is CASRTSGSTDTQYF. The CDR3 DNA is TGTGCCAGCAGGACTAGCGGGAGTACAGATACGCAGTATTTT. V is TRBV5-4 and J is TRBJ2-3, with TRBD2 identical over 12 bases. The junction had 1 base not matched to a gene; V was cut back by 5 bases and J by 3 bases. CDR1 is SGHNT and CDR2 is YYREEE in the germline V gene (reference sequence). The CDR3 covers 14 residues.

This clonotype was observed at least ten times. This chain joins TRBV7-2 and TRBJ1-2; the D gene is possibly TRBD1 (6 bases). This CDR3 is built from 15 residues. CDR1 SGHTA and CDR2 FQGNSA come from the germline V gene. Deletions cut 4 bases from V and 6 bases from J, with 18 bases between. CDR3 protein: CASSSKQGFGDGYTF. The CDR3 DNA is TGTGCCAGCAGCTCTAAACAGGGTTTTGGGGATGGCTACACCTTC.

Only a few counts were recorded for this clonotype. This sequence joins TRBV24-1 and TRBJ1-3; D gene ambiguous. CDR3 length equals 15 residues. Trimming removed 4 bases at V and 2 bases at J, with 11 bases between. Germline V gene lookup returns CDR1 KGHDR and CDR2 SFDVKD. CDR3 sequence reads: CATSDAEETGNTIYF. CDR3 nucleotides: TGTGCCACCAGTGACGCAGAGGAGACTGGAAACACCATATATTTT.